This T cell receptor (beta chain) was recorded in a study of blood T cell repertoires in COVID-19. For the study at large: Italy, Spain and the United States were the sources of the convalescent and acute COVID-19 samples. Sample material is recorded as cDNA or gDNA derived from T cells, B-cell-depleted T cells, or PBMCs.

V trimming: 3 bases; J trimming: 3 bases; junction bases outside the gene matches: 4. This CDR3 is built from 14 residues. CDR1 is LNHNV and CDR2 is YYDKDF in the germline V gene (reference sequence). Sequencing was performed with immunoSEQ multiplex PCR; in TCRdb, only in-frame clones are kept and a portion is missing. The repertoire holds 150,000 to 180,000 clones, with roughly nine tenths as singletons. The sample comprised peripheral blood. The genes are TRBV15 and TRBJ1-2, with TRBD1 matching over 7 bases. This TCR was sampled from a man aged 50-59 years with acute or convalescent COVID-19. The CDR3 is CATSSAQGDYGYTF. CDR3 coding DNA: TGTGCCACCAGCAGCGCGCAGGGGGACTATGGCTACACCTTC.